What follows describes a single T cell receptor (beta chain). This clonotype appeared many times. The antigen it binds to is not known. Per-base quality was not reported, and no clone a single base away is much larger than it. From the germline V gene, CDR1 is SGHRS and CDR2 is YFSETQ. V is cut by 4 bases and J by 0 bases, and the space between the germline ends is 7 bases. The CDR3 runs 13 amino acids, cysteine and phenylalanine included. Only the CDR3 part of the read is kept: 39 bases, read in frame from the first base. This record comes from a study of CD8 T cells in ankylosing spondylitis (dated by TCRdb to 2015 to 2018). For the wider study: To find TCR variants linked to disease, the study profiled T cell receptor beta repertoires in ankylosing spondylitis patients and healthy donors. The whole study cohort included 108 healthy donors and 20 to 30 ankylosing spondylitis patients. Peripheral blood was sampled, and synovial fluid was additionally collected from ankylosing spondylitis patients. Beyond this particular receptor, the publication reports: A TCR beta motif of eight highly homologous amino acid variants appeared characteristic of blood from ankylosing spondylitis patients. Some motif variants had previously been reported in the synovial fluid and blood of reactive arthritis patients, which suggests shared mechanisms of disease initiation. The disease-linked clones were reported as significantly enriched in matched synovial fluid samples from ankylosing spondylitis patients. The disease-linked clones showed a CD8+ phenotype and occurred at relatively low frequencies in peripheral blood.

Sequencing instrument: Illumina HiSeq 2500. Quantitative 5'-RACE with molecular barcodes was used to prepare TCR beta libraries. As for how the authors treated the data: To identify disease-linked TCR variants, a new computational method was used, one built on a probabilistic model of VDJ rearrangement. TCRdb itself trimmed the public reads at Q25 with fastp, ran MiXCR and retained productive beta chains. Rows are unified per CDR3 protein, each entry keeping the most common DNA and genes. These V and J calls rely on TCRdb rather than the paper's analysis. The sample table lists about 130,000 distinct CDR3 sequences, approximately 7.3% of them with a count of one. The ten largest clones take up 12% of the sample.

The TCR sequence derives from a female donor with ankylosing spondylitis or in good health (not recorded which). The rearrangement combines TRBV5-1 with TRBJ1-1; the D segment cannot be called with confidence. Sequenced sample: blood, either unsorted or a sorted T cell fraction (not recorded which). The nucleotide sequence reads as follows: TGCGCCAGCAGCAGTACCATGAACACTGAAGCTTTCTTT. The resulting protein is CASSSTMNTEAFF.